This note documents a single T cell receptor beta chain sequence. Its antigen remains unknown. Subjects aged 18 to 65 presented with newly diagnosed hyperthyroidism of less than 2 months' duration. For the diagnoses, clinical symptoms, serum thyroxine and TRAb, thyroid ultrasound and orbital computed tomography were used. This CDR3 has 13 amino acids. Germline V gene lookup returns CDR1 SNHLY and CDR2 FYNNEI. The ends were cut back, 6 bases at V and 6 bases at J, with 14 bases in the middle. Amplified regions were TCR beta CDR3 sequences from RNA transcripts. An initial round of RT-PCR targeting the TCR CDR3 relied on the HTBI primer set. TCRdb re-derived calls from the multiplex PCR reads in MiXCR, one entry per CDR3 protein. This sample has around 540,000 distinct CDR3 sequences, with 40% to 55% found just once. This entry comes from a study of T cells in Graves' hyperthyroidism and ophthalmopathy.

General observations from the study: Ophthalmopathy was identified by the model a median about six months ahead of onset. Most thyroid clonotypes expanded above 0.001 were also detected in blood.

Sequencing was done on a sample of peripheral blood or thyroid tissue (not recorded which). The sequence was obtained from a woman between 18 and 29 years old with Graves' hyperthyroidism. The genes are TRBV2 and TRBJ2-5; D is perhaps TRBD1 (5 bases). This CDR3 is CASRNQGMKTQYF. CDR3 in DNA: TGTGCCAGCAGGAACCAGGGAATGAAGACCCAGTACTTC.